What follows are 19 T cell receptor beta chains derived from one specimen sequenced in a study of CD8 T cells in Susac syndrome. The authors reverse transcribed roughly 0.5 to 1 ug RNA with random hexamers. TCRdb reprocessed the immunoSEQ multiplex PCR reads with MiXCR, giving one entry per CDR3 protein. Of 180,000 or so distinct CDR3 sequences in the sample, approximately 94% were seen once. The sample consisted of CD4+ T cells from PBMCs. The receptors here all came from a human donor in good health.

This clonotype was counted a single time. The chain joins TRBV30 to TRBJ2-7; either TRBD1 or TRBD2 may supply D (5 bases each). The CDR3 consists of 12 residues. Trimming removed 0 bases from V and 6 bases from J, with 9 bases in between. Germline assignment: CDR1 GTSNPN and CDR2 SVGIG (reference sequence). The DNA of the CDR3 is TGTGCCTGGAGTGTGGGGGTGGGCGAGCAGTACTTC. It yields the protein CAWSVGVGEQYF.

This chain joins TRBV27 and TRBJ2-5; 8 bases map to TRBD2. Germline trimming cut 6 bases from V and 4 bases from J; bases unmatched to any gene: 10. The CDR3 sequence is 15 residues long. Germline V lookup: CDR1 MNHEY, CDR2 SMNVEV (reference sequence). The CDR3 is CASRGHSGRGETQYF. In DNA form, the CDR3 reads TGTGCCAGCAGAGGCCACAGCGGGAGAGGAGAGACCCAGTACTTC.

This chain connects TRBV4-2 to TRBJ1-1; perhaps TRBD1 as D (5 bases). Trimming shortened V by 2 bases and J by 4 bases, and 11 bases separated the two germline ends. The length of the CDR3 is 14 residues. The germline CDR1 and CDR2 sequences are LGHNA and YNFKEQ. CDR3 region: CASSQSDGGTEAFF. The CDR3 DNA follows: TGTGCCAGCAGCCAAAGTGACGGGGGCACTGAAGCTTTCTTT.

CDR3 loop: CASSLGLVSISEQFF. The CDR3 bases are TGTGCCAGCAGTTTGGGACTAGTGAGTATAAGTGAGCAGTTCTTC. The rearrangement joins TRBV27 to TRBJ2-1, with 8 bases lining up with TRBD2. The CDR3 runs to 15 residues. Per germline, CDR1 MNHEY and CDR2 SMNVEV (reference sequence). V lost 3 bases and J lost 9; bases outside the gene matches: 10.

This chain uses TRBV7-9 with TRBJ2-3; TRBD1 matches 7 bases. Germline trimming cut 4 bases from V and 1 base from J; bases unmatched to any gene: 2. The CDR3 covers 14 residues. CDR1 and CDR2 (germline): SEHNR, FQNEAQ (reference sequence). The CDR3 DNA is TGTGCCAGCAGCTACGACAGGGGCACAGATACGCAGTATTTT. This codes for CASSYDRGTDTQYF.

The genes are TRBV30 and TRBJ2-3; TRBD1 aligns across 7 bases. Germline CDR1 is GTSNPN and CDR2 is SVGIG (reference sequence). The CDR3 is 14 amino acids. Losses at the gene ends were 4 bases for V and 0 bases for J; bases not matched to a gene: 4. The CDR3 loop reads CAWTKGQSTDTQYF. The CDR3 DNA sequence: TGTGCCTGGACGAAGGGACAGAGCACAGATACGCAGTATTTT.

For the CDR3, the DNA is TGCAGCGTTGAATTAGACGGCTCCTACGAGCAGTACTTC. Translating it yields CSVELDGSYEQYF. This sequence joins TRBV29-1 and TRBJ2-7; D not certain. The germline V gene has CDR1 SQVTM and CDR2 ANQGSEA. CDR3 length: 13 amino acids. Trimming cost V 2 bases and J 0 bases, with 8 bases left between them.

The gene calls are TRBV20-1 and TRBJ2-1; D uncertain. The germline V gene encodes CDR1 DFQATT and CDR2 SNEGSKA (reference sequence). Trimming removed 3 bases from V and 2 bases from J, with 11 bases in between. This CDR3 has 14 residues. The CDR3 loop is CSARSANPYNEQFF. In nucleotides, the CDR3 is TGCAGTGCTAGGAGCGCGAACCCCTACAATGAGCAGTTCTTC.

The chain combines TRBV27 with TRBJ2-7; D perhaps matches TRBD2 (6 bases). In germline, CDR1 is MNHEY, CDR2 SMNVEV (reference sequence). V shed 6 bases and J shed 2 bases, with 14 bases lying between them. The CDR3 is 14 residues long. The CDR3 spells CASSHLGGTYEQYF. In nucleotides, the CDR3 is TGTGCCAGCAGCCATCTAGGCGGGACCTACGAGCAGTACTTC.

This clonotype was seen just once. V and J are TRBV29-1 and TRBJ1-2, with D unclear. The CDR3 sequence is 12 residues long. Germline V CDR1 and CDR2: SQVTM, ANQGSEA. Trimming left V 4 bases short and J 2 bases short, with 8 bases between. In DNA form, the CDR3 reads TGCAGCGTTGTTTCCCAAAACTATGGCTACACCTTC. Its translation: CSVVSQNYGYTF.

The CDR3, as DNA: TGTGCCAGCAGCCAGGACCGGGACTGGGAGCCTTCCGAGCAGTACTTC. Protein: CASSQDRDWEPSEQYF. The gene calls are TRBV14 and TRBJ2-7, with a possible D match to TRBD2 (6 bases). The CDR3 length is 16 residues. V lost 3 bases and J lost 6, with 21 bases in between. Germline CDR1 reads SGHDN; CDR2 reads FVKESK.

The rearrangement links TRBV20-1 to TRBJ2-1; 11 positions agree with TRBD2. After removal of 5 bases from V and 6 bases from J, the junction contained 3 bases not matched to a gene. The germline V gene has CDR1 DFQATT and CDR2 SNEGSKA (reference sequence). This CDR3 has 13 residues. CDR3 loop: CSARLAGGNEQFF. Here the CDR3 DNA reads TGCAGTGCTCGCCTAGCGGGAGGCAATGAGCAGTTCTTC.

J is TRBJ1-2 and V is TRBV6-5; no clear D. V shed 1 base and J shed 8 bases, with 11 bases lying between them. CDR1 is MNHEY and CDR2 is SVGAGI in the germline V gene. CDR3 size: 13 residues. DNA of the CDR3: TGTGCCAGCAGTTACTTGGCGAACTGGGGCTACACCTTC. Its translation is CASSYLANWGYTF.

The DNA of the CDR3 is TGTGCCAGCAGGAGTGCCGAGACCCAGTACTTC. This codes for CASRSAETQYF. The chain employs TRBV12-3 or TRBV12-4 and TRBJ2-5; D is ambiguous. The CDR3 length is 11 residues. V lost 6 bases to trimming and J lost 5 bases, with 7 bases between them.

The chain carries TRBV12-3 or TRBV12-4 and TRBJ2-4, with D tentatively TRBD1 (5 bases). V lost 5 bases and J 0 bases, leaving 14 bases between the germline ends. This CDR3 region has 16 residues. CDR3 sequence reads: CASSQGRELAKNIQYF. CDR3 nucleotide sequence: TGTGCCAGCAGTCAGGGTCGAGAGTTAGCCAAAAACATTCAGTACTTC.

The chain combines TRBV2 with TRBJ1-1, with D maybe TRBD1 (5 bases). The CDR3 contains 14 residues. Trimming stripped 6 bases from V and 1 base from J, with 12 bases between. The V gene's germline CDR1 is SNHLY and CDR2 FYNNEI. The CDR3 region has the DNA TGTGCCAGCAGGGGGAACGGGGCGAACACTGAAGCTTTCTTT. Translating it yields CASRGNGANTEAFF.

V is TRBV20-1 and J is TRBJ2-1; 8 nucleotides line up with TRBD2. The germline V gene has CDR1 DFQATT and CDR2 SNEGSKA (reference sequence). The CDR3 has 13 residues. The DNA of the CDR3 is TGCACCCTGGCAAGCGGGAGTTACAATGAGCAGTTCTTC. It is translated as CTLASGSYNEQFF.

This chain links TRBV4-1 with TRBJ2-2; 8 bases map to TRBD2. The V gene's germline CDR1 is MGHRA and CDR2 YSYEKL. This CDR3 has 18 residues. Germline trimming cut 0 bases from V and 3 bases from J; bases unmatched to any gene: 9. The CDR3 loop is CASSQDRFKREYTGELFF. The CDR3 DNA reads TGCGCCAGCAGCCAAGACCGTTTCAAGCGGGAGTACACCGGGGAGCTGTTTTTT.

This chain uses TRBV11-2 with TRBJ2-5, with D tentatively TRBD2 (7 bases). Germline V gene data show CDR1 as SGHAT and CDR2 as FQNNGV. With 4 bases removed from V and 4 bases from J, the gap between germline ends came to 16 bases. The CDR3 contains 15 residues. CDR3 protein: CASSSHGGRVETQYF. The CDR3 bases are TGTGCCAGCAGCTCCCACGGGGGGCGAGTAGAGACCCAGTACTTC.